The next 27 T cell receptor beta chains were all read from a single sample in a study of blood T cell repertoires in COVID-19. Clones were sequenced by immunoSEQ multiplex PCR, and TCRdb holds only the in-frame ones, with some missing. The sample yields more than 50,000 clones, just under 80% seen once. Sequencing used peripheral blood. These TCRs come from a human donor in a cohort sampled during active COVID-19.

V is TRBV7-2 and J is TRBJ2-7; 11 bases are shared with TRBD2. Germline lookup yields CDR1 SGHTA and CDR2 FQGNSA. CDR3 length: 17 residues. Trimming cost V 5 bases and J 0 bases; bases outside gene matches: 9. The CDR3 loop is CASSLRTSGLSSYEQYF. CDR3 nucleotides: TGTGCCAGCAGCCTCCGGACTAGCGGGCTAAGCTCCTACGAGCAGTACTTC.

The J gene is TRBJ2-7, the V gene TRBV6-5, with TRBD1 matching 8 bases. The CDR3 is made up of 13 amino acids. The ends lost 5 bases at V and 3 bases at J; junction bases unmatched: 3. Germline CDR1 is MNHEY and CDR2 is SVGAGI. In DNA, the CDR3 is TGTGCCAGCAGTAACGGACAGGGCTACGAGCAGTACTTC. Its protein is CASSNGQGYEQYF.

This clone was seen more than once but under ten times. The CDR3 DNA sequence: TGCGCCAGTTACGCGGGGACAGGTCAAAATACTGAAGCTTTCTTT. It yields the protein CASYAGTGQNTEAFF. This chain connects TRBV5-1 to TRBJ1-1, with 8 bases lining up with TRBD1. This CDR3 is built from 15 residues. The trim removed 8 bases at V and 5 bases at J, leaving 14 bases unmatched. The V gene's germline CDR1 is SGHRS and CDR2 YFSETQ.

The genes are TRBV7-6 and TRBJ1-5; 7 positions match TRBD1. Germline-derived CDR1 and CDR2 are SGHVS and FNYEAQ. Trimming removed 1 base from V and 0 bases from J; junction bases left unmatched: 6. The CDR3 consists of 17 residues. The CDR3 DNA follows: TGTGCCAGCAGCTTAGAGACAGGGTTATATAGCAATCAGCCCCAGCATTTT. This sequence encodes CASSLETGLYSNQPQHF.

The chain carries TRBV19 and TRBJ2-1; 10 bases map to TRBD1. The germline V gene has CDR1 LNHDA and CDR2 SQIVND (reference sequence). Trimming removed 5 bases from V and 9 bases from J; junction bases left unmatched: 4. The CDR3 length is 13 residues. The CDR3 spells CASSSTGGGEQFF. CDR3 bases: TGTGCCAGTAGTTCGACAGGGGGCGGTGAGCAGTTCTTC.

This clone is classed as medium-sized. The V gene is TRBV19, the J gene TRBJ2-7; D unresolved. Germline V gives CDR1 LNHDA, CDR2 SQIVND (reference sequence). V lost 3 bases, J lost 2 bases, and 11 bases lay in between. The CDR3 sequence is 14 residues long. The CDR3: CASSIAGPPYEQYF. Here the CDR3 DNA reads TGTGCCAGTAGTATTGCTGGGCCCCCCTACGAGCAGTACTTC.

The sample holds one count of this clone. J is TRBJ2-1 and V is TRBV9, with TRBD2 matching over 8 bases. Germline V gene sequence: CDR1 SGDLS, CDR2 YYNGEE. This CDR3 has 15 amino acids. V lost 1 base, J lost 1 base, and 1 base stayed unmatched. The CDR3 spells CASSVRLASYNEQFF. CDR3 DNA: TGTGCCAGCAGCGTACGACTAGCGTCCTACAATGAGCAGTTCTTC.

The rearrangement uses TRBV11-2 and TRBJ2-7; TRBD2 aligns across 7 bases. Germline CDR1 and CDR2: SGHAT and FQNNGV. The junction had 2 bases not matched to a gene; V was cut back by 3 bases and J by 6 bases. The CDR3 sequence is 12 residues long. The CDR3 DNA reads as TGTGCCAGCAGCTTGGGAGGGTTCGAGCAGTACTTC. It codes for CASSLGGFEQYF.

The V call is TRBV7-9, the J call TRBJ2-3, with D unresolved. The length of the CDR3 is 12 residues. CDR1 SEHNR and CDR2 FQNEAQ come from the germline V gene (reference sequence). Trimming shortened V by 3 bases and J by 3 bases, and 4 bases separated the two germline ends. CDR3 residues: CASSFRTDTQYF. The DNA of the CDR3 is TGTGCCAGCAGCTTTCGGACAGATACGCAGTATTTT.

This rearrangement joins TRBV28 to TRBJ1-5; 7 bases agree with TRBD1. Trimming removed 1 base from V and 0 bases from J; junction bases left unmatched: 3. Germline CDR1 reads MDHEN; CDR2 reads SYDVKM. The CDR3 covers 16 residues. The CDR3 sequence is CASSLSSGGSNQPQHF. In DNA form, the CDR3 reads TGTGCCAGCAGTTTATCGTCAGGGGGTAGCAATCAGCCCCAGCATTTT.

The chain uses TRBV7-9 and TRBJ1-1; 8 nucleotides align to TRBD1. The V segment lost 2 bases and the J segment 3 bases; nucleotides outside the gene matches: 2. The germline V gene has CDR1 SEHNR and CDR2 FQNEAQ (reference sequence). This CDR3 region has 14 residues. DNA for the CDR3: TGTGCCAGCAGCTTAACAGGGGGTTACACTGAAGCTTTCTTT. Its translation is CASSLTGGYTEAFF.

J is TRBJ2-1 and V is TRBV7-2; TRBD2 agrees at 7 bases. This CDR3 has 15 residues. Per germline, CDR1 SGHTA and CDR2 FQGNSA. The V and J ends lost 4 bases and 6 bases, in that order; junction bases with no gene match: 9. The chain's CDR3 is CASSSRTRPFNEQFF. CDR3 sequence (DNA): TGTGCCAGCAGCTCAAGGACTAGGCCCTTCAATGAGCAGTTCTTC.

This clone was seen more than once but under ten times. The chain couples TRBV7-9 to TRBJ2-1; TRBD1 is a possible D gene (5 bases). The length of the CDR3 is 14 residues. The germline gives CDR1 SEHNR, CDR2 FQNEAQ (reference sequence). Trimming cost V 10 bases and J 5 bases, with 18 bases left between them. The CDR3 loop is CATSPQVNHNEQFF. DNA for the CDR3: TGTGCCACCTCACCACAGGTGAACCACAATGAGCAGTTCTTC.

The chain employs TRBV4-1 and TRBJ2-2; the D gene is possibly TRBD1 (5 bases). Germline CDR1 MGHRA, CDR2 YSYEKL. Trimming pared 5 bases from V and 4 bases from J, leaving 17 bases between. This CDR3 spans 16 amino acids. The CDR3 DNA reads TGCGCCAGCAGCTCCCTAAGGTTAAGGGGCACCGGGGAGCTGTTTTTT. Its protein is CASSSLRLRGTGELFF.

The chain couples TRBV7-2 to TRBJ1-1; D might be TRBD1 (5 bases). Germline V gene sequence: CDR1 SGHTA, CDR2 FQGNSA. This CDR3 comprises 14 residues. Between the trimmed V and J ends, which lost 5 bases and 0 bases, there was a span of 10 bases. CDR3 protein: CASSENRLNTEAFF. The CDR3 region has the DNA TGTGCCAGCAGCGAAAACAGGTTGAACACTGAAGCTTTCTTT. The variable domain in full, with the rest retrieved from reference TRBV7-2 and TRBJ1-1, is GAGVSQSPSNKVTEKGKDVELRCDPISGHTALYWYRQSLGQGLEFLIYFQGNSAPDKSGLPSDRFSAERTGGSVSTLTIQRTQQEDSAVYLCASSENRLNTEAFFGQGTRLTVV.

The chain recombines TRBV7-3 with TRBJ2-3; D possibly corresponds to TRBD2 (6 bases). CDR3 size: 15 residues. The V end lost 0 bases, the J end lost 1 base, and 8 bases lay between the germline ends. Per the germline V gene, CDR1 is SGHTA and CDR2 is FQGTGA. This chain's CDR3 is CASSLTSGGTDTQYF. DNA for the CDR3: TGTGCCAGCAGCTTAACTAGCGGCGGCACAGATACGCAGTATTTT.

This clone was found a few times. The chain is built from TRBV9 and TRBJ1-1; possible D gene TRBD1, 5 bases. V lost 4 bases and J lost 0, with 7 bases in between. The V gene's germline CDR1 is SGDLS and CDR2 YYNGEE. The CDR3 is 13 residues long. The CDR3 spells CASSKGLNTEAFF. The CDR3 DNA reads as TGTGCCAGCAGCAAGGGGCTGAACACTGAAGCTTTCTTT.

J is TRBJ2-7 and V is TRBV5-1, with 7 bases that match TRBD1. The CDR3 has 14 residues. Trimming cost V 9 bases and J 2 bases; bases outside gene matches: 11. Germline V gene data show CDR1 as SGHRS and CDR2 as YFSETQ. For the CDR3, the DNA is TGCGCCACTTCCCGACAGGGTTCGCCCTACGAGCAGTACTTC. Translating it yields CATSRQGSPYEQYF.

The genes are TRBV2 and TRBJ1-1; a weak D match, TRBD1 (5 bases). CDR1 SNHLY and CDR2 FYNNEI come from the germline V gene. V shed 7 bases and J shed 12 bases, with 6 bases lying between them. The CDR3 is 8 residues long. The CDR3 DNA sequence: TGTGCCAGCAAGGGGACTTTCTTT. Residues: CASKGTFF.

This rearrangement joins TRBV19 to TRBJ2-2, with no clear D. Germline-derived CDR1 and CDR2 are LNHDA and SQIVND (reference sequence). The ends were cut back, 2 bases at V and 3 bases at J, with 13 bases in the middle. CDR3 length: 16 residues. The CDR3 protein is CASSIRGVSDTGELFF. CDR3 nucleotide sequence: TGTGCCAGTAGTATAAGAGGTGTATCGGACACCGGGGAGCTGTTTTTT.

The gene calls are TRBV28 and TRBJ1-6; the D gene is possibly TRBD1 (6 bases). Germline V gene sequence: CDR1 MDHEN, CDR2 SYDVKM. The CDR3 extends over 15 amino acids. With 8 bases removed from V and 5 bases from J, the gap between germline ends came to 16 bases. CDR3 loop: CASLSQGTDNSPLHF. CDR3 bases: TGTGCCAGCTTATCCCAGGGGACGGATAATTCACCCCTCCACTTT.

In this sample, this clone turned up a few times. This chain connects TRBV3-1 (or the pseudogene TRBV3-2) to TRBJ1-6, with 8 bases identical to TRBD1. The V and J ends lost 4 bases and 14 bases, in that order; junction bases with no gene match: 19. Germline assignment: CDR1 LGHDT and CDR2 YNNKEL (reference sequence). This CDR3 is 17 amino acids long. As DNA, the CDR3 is TGTGCCAGCAGCCCAAGCTGGACAGGGAGAAACATTCGGTCCCTCCACTTT. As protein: CASSPSWTGRNIRSLHF.

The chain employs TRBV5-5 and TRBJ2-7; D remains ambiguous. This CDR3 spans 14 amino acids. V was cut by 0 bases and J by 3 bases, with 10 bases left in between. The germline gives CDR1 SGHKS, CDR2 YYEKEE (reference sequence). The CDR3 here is CASSLDGGVYEQYF. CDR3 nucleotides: TGTGCCAGCAGCTTGGATGGCGGAGTCTACGAGCAGTACTTC.

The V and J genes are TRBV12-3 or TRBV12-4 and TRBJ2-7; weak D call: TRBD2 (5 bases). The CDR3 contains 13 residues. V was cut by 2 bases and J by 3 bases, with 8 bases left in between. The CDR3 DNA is TGTGCCAGCAGTTTAACCGAGGGCTACGAGCAGTACTTC. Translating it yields CASSLTEGYEQYF.

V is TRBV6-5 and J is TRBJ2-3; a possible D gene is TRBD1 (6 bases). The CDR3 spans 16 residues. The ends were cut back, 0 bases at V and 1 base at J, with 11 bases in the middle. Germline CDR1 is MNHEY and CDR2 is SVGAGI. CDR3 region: CASSYSIAGGTDTQYF. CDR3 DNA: TGTGCCAGCAGTTACTCGATAGCAGGGGGCACAGATACGCAGTATTTT.

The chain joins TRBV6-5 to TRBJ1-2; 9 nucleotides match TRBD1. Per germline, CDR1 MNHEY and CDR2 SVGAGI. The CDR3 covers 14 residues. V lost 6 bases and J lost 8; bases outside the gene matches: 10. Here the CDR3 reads CASRGTGTGKGYTF. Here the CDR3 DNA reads TGTGCCAGCAGGGGTACCGGGACAGGGAAAGGCTACACCTTC.

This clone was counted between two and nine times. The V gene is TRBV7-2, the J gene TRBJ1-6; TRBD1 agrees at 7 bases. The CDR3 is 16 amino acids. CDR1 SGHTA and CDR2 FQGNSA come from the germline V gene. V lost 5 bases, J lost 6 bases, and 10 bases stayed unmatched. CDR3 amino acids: CASSQYGQAINSPLHF. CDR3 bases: TGTGCCAGCAGCCAATATGGACAGGCGATTAATTCACCCCTCCACTTT.